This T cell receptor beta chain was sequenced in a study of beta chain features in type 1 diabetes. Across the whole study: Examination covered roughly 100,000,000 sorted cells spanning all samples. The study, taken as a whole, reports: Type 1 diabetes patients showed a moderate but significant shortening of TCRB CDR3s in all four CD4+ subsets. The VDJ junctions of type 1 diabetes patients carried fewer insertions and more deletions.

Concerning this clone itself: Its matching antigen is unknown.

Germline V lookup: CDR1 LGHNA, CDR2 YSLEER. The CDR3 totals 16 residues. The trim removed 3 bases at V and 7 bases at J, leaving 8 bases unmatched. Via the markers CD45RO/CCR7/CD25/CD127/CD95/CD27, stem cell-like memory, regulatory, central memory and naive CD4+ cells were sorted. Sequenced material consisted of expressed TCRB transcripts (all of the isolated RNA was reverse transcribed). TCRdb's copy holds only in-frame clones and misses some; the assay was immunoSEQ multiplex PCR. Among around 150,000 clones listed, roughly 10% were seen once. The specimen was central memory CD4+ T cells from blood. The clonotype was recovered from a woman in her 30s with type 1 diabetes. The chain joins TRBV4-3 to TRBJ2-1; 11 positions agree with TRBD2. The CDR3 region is CASSHLKASGGNEQFF. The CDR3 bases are TGCGCCAGCAGCCATCTTAAGGCTAGCGGGGGGAATGAGCAGTTCTTC.